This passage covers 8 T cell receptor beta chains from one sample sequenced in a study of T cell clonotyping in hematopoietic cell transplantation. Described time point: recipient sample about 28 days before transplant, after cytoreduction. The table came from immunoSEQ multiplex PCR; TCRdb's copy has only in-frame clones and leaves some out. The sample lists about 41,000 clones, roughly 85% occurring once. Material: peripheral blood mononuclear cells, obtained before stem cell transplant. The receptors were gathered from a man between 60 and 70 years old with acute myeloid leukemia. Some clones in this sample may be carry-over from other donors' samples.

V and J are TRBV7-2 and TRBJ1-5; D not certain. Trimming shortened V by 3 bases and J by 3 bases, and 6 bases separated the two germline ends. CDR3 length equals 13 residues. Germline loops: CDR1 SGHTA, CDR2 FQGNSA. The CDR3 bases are TGTGCCAGCAGCTTCTCTCCCAATCAGCCCCAGCATTTT. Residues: CASSFSPNQPQHF.

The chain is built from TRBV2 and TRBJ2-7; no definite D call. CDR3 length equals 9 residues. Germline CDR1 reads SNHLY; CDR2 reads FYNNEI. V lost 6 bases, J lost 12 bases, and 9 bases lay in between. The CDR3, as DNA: TGTGCCAGCAGCCGGGCGATGTACTTC. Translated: CASSRAMYF.

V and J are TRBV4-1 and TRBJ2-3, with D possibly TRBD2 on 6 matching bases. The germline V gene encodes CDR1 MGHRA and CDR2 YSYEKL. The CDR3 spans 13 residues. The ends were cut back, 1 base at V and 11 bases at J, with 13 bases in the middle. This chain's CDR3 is CASSQGVREMQYF. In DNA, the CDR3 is TGCGCCAGCAGCCAAGGGGTTCGGGAGATGCAGTATTTT.

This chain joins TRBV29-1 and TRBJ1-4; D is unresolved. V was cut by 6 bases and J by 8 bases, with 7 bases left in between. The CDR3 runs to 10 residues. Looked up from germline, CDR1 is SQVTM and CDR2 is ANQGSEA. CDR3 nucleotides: TGCAGCGTGAGAGTGGAAAAACTGTTTTTT. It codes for CSVRVEKLFF.

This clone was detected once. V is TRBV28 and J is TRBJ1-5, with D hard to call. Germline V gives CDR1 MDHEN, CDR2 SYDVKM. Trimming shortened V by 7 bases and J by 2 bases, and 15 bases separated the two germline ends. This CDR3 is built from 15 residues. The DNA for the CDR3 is TGTGCCAGCACATCACCTTCTGGGGGCAATCAGCCCCAGCATTTT. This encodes CASTSPSGGNQPQHF.

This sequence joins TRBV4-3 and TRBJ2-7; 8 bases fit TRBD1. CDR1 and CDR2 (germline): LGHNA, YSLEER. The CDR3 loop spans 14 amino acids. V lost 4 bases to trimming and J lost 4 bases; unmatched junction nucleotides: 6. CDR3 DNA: TGCGCCAGCAGCCGCGGACAGGGACGATACGAGCAGTACTTC. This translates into CASSRGQGRYEQYF.

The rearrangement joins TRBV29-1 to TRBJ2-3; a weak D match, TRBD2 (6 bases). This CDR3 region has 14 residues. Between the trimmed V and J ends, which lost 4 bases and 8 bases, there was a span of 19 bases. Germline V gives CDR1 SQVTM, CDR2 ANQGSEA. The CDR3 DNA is TGCAGCGTTGTCCCGGGACTCGTTGGAGGTACGCAGTATTTT. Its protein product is CSVVPGLVGGTQYF.

CDR3 DNA: TGTGCCAGCAGTTACTCGGTCGGCCTCTCTGGAAACACCATATATTTT. Protein product: CASSYSVGLSGNTIYF. This rearrangement joins TRBV6-5 to TRBJ1-3; D ambiguous. The length of the CDR3 is 16 residues. Trimming stripped 0 bases from V and 0 bases from J, with 9 bases between. The germline V gene encodes CDR1 MNHEY and CDR2 SVGAGI.